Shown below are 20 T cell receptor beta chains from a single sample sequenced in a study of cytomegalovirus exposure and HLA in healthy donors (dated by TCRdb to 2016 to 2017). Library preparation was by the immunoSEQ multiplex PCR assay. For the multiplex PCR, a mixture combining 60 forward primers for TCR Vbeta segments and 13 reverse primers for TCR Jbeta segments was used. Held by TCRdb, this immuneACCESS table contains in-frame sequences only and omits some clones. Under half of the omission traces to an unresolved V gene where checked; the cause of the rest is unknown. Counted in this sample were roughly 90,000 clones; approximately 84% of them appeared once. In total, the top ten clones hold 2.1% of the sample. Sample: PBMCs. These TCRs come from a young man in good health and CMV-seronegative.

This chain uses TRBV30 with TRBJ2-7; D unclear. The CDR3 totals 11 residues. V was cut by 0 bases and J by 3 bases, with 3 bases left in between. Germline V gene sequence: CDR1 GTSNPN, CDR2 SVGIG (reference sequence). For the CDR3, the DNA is TGTGCCTGGAGTGTACTCTACGAGCAGTACTTC. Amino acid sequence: CAWSVLYEQYF.

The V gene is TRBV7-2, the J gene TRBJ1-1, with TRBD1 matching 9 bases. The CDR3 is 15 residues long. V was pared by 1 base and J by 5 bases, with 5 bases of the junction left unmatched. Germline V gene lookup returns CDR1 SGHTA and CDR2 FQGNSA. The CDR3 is CASSLVRGQGTEAFF. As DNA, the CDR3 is TGTGCCAGCAGCTTAGTCAGGGGACAGGGAACTGAAGCTTTCTTT.

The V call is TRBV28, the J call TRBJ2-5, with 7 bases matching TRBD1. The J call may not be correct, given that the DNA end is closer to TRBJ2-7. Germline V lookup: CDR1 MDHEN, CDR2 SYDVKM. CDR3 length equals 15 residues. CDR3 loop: CASSPFRDSPYEQYF. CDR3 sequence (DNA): TGTGCCAGCAGTCCCTTCCGGGACAGCCCCTACGAGCAGTACTTC.

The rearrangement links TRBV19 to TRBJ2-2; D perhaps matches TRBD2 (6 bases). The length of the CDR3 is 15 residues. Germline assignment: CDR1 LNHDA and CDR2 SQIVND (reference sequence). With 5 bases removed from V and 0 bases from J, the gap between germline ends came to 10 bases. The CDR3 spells CASSSGLPNTGELFF. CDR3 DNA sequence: TGTGCCAGTAGTTCGGGACTCCCGAACACCGGGGAGCTGTTTTTT.

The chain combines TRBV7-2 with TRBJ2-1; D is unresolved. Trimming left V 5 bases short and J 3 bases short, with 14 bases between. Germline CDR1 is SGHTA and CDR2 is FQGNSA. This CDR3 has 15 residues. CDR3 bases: TGTGCCAGCAGCCAGTTCTGGCGGAACTACAATGAGCAGTTCTTC. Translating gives CASSQFWRNYNEQFF.

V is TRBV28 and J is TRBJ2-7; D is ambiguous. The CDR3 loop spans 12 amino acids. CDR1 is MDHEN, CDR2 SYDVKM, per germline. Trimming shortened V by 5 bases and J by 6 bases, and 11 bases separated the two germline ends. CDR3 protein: CASSQTVGEQYF. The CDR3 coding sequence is TGTGCCAGCAGTCAAACAGTGGGCGAGCAGTACTTC.

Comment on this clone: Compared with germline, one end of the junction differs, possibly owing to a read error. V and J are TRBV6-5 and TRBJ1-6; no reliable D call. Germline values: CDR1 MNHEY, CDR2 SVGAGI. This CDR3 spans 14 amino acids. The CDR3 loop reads CASNYARNNSPLHF. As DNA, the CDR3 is TGTGCCAGCAATTACGCCAGGAACAATTCACCCCTCCACTTT.

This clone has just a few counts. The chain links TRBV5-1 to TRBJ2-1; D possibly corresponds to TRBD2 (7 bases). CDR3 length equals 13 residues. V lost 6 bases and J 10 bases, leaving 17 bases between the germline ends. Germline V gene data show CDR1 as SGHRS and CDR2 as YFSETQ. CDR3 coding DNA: TGCGCCAGCACCAAGTTAGGGGGAGGGGAGCAGTTCTTC. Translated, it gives CASTKLGGGEQFF.

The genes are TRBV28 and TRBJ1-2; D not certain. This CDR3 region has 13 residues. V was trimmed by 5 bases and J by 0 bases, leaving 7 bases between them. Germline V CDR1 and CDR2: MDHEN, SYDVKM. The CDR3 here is CASSRGSNYGYTF. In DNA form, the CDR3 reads TGTGCCAGCAGTCGGGGTTCTAACTATGGCTACACCTTC.

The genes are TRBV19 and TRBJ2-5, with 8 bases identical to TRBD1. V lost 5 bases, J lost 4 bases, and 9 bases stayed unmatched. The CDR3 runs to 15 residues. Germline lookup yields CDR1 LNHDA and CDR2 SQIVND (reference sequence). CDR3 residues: CASSSQRTGGETQYF. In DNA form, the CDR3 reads TGTGCCAGTAGTTCCCAGAGAACAGGGGGAGAGACCCAGTACTTC.

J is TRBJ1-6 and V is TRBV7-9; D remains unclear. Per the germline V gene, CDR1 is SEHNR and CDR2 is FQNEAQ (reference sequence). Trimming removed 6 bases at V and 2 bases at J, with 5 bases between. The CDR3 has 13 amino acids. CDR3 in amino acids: CASSPAYNSPLHF. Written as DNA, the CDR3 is TGTGCCAGCAGTCCCGCCTATAATTCACCCCTCCACTTT.

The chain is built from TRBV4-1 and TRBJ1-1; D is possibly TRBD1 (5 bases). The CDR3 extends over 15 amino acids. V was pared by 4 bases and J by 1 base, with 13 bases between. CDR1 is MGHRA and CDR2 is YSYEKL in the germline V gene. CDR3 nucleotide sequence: TGCGCCAGCAGCCCGGGACTGAACTGGAACACTGAAGCTTTCTTT. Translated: CASSPGLNWNTEAFF.

The CDR3 loop is CASRPSDRDSYGYTF. In nucleotides, the CDR3 is TGTGCCAGCAGGCCATCGGACAGGGACTCCTATGGCTACACCTTC. This chain connects TRBV27 to TRBJ1-2; 8 bases line up with TRBD1. Germline V lookup: CDR1 MNHEY, CDR2 SMNVEV (reference sequence). This CDR3 has 15 amino acids. V shed 6 bases, J shed 4 bases, and the junction held 10 bases outside the gene matches.

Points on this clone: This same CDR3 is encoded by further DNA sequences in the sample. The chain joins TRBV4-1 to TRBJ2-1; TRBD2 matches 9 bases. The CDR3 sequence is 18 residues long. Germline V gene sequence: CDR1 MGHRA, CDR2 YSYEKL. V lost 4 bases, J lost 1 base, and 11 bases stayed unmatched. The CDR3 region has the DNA TGCGCCAGCAGCCCCCTATCGCGCGGGAGGGCGTCCTACAATGAGCAGTTCTTC. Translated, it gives CASSPLSRGRASYNEQFF.

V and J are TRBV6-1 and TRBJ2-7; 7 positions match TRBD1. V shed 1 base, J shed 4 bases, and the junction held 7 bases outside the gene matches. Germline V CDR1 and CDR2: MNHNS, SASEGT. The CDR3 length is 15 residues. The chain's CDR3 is CASSEVADRDYEQYF. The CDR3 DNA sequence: TGTGCCAGCAGTGAAGTGGCCGACAGGGATTACGAGCAGTACTTC.

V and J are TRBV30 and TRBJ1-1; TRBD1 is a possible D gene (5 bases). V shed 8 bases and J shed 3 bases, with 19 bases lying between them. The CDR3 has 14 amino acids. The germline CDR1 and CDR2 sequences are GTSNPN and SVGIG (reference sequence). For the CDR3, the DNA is TGTGCCGGAACCTCTGGACAACCTTACACTGAAGCTTTCTTT. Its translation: CAGTSGQPYTEAFF.

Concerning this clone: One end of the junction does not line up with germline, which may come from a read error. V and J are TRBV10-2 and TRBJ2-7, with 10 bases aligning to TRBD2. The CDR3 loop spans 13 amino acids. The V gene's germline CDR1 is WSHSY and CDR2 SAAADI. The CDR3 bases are TGCGCCAGCAGTGATCTGGGTGCACTAGCGGGACCTTTC. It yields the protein CASSDLGALAGPF.

The CDR3 region has the DNA TGTGCCAGCAGTGATAACAGCCCCAGTCAGCCCCAGCATTTT. Encoded protein: CASSDNSPSQPQHF. This sequence joins TRBV6-1 and TRBJ1-5; no definite D call. The CDR3 spans 14 residues. CDR1 and CDR2 from the germline V gene are MNHNS and SASEGT. Trimming cost V 3 bases and J 6 bases, with 12 bases left between them.

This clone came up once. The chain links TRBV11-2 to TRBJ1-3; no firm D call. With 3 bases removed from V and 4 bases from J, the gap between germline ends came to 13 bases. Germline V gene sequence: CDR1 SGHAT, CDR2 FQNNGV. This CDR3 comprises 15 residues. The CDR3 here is CASSFPGRGGNTIYF. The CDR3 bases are TGTGCCAGCAGCTTTCCGGGCCGCGGGGGAAACACCATATATTTT.

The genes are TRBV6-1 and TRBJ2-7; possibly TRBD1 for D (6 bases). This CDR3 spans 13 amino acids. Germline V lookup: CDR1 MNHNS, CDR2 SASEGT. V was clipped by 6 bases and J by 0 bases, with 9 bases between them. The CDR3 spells CASRDSSSYEQYF. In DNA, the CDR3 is TGTGCCAGCAGGGACAGTAGCTCCTACGAGCAGTACTTC.